This T cell receptor beta chain was identified during a study of identical twins. This clonotype has just one count. CDR1 is SEHNR and CDR2 is FQNEAQ in the germline V gene (reference sequence). The germline V and J ends were trimmed by 7 bases and 4 bases, with 16 bases remaining between them. The CDR3 totals 14 residues. MiXCR was run by TCRdb on the 5' RACE reads, yielding one entry per CDR3 protein. The table includes 650,000 to 750,000 distinct CDR3 sequences, around 20% detected once. These same records also appear under a second study, on T cells expressing NK-cell markers. From that paper: Several experiments added an anti-gamma-delta TCR antibody to sort only alpha-beta TCR T cells. NKG2C+ dominant clonotypes from over five donors made up about 1.0-8% of CD8+ T cells. Also leading the CD3+CD56-NKG2C+ fraction in a few donors were these clonotypes.

Source material: PBMCs. The chain is built from TRBV7-9 and TRBJ2-5, with D uncertain. This TCR derives from a young woman in good health. The CDR3 region is CASNYGVRAETQYF. The CDR3 nucleotides read TGTGCCAGCAACTACGGCGTCAGAGCAGAGACCCAGTACTTC.